This T cell receptor (beta chain) originates from a study of blood T cell repertoires in COVID-19 (dated by TCRdb to 2020 to 2021). A note on the overall study: Collaborator samples came from the United States, Italy and Spain and covered acute and convalescent phases of COVID-19. The material from the prospective study consisted of cDNA or gDNA derived from T cells, B-cell-depleted T cells, or PBMCs. The repertoires were released in a freely available public database intended as a resource for research on the immune response to SARS-CoV-2. Nearly every sample came with metadata listing a de-identified subject ID, COVID-19 status, age in years and sex. The samples were drawn from the first 160 participants of the ongoing ImmuneRACE study and from under 1,500 subjects provided by 6 global collaborators. Where available, HLA class I and class II types were obtained from metadata supplied by the sample provider rather than from assay-based typing. The dataset comprised deeply sampled blood TCRbeta repertoires from subjects exposed to, actively infected with, or recovered from COVID-19. What the research found in general, with its limitations: Clinical and demographic metadata were provided uncurated, with the amount varying by source and participant.

The germline V gene (reference sequence) gives CDR1 as LGHDT and CDR2 as YNNKEL. The CDR3 goes from the cysteine to the phenylalanine over 13 residues. Only the CDR3 region is kept as DNA, spanning 39 bases read in frame from base 1. V has 8 bases trimmed and J has 2 bases trimmed; junction bases matching no gene number 4. TCRbeta CDR3 regions were amplified from genomic DNA by means of the immunoSEQ Assay, a bias-controlled multiplex PCR. The original pipeline was this. Within the assay, amplification of reference gene primers was used to estimate how many nucleated cells each sample contained. Sequence reads were collapsed and filtered to measure the absolute abundance of every unique TCRbeta CDR3 rearrangement. Productive Simpson clonality was computed per sample as the square root of Simpson's diversity index over productive rearrangements. Imported from immuneACCESS, the table was reduced by TCRdb to in-frame sequences with V and J called. These copies leave out some clones; in studies compared against another copy, an unresolved V gene accounts for under half, and the cause of the remainder is not known. V and J calls and clone size are as listed in that table; D and trimming were resolved from the DNA. The sample table lists 95,000 to 100,000 clones, approximately 81% of them with a count of one. The biggest ten clones account for 1.5% to 2% of the sample.

Collaborating institutions collected whole blood in K2EDTA tubes following their own protocols. For TCRbeta analysis, collaborators shipped samples in one of three forms: frozen whole blood, isolated PBMCs, or DNA extracted from either of those sample types. This clone was recorded a few times. The clone's antigen remains unknown. The sample holds no much larger clone one base away, and base qualities are not on file. The sample consisted of peripheral blood. This receptor was obtained from a woman aged 70 to 79 with active or convalescent COVID-19. The sequence joins TRBV3-1 (or the pseudogene TRBV3-2) to TRBJ1-1, and 8 junction bases match TRBD1. The DNA is as follows: TGTGCCAGCCGACAGGGGAGTAACACTGAAGCTTTCTTT. Its translation is CASRQGSNTEAFF.